The clone carrying this T cell receptor (beta chain) was picked up one time. The antigen is unknown. These data originate in a study of PD-1 blockade in mismatch repair-deficient tumors. This CDR3 has 16 residues. After removal of 4 bases from V and 3 bases from J, the junction contained 9 bases not matched to a gene. The method was immunoSEQ multiplex PCR; TCRdb's version includes in-frame clones alone and lacks a portion of them. Here the sample spans about 39,000 clones, 75% to 90% being singletons. Study results and caveats: Rapid post-treatment expansion, then contraction, generally preceding radiologic response, marked tumor-resident clones.

TCR sequencing covered a few patients who responded to pembrolizumab. The TCR originated in an adult with mismatch repair-deficient cancer. The sample here was PBMCs, taken 38 to 40 weeks after starting pembrolizumab. This chain connects TRBV23-1 to TRBJ1-5, with 7 positions matching TRBD1. TRBV23-1 is treated as an ORF (open reading frame) with a function not yet certain. The CDR3 nucleotides are TGCGCCAGCAGTCCTTTACAGGGGTCCTCCAATCAGCCCCAGCATTTT. It encodes CASSPLQGSSNQPQHF.